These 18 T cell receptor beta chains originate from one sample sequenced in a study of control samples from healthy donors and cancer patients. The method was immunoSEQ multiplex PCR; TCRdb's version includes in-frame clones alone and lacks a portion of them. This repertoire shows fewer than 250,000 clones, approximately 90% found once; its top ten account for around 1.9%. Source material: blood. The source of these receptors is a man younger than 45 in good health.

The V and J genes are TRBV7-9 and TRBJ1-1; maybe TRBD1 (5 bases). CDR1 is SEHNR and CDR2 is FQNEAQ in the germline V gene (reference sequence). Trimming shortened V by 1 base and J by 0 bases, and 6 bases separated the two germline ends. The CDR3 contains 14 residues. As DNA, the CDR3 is TGTGCCAGCAGCTTAGGGGACGTGAACACTGAAGCTTTCTTT. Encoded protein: CASSLGDVNTEAFF.

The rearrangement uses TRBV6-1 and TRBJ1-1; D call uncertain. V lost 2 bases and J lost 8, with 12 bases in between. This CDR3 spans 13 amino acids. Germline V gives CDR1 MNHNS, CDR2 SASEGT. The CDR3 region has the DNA TGTGCCAGCAGTGAACTGGGCTCTTTCGAAGCTTTCTTT. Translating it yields CASSELGSFEAFF.

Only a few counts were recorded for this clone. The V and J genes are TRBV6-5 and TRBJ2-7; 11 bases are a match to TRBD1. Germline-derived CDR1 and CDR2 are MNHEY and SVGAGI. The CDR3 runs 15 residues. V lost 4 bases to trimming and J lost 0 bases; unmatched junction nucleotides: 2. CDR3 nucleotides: TGTGCCAGCAGTTCCGGGACAGGGGGCTCCTACGAGCAGTACTTC. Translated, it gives CASSSGTGGSYEQYF.

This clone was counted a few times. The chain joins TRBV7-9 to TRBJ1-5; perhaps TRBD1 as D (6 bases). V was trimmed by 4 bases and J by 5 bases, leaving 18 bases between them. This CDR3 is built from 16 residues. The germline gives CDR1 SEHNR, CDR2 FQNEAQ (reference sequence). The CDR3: CASSSSRRDTYQPQHF. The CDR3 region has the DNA TGTGCCAGCAGCTCTAGCCGTCGGGACACCTATCAGCCCCAGCATTTT.

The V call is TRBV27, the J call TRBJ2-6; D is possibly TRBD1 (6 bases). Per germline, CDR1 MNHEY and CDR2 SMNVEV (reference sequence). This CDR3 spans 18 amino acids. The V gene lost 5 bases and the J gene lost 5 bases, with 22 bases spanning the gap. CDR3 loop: CASSLKSGTLERANVLTF. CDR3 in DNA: TGTGCCAGCAGTCTAAAATCTGGGACACTGGAAAGGGCCAACGTCCTGACTTTC.

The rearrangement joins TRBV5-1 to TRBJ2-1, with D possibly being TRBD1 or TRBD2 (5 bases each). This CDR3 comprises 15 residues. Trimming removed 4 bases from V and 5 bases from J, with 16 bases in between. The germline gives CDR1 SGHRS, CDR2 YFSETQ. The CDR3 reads CASSPGPPRNNEQFF. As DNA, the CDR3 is TGCGCCAGCAGCCCGGGACCCCCTCGGAACAATGAGCAGTTCTTC.

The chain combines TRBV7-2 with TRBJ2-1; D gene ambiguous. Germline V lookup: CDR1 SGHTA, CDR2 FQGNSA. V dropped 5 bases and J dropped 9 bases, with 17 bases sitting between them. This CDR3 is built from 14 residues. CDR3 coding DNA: TGTGCCAGCAGCCCCTCGGCCATTTCCGGTGAGCAGTTCTTC. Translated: CASSPSAISGEQFF.

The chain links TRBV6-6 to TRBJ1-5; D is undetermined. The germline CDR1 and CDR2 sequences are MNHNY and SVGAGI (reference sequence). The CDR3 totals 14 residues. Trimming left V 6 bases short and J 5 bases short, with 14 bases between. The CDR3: CASRGSDRHQPQHF. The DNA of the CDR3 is TGTGCCAGCAGAGGCTCCGACCGACATCAGCCCCAGCATTTT.

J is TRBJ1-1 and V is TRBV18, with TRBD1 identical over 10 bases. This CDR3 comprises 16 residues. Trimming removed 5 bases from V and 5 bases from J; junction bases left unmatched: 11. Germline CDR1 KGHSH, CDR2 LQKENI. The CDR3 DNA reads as TGTGCCAGCTCAGACAGACAGGGGGCTGAGGGGACTGAAGCTTTCTTT. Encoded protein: CASSDRQGAEGTEAFF.

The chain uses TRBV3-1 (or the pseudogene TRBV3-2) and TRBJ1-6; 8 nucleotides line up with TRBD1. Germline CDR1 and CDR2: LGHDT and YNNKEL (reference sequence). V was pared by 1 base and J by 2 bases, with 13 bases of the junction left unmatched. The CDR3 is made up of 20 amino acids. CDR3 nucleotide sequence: TGTGCCAGCAGCCAAGGGTTTAGGGACAGGCATCTACCCTATAATTCACCCCTCCACTTT. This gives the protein CASSQGFRDRHLPYNSPLHF.

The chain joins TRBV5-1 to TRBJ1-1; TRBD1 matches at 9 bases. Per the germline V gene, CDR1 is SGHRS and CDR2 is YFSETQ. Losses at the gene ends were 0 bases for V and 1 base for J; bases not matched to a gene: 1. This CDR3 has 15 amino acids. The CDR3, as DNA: TGCGCCAGCAGCTTGGGGGACAGGGCGAACACTGAAGCTTTCTTT. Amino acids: CASSLGDRANTEAFF.

CDR3 sequence reads: CASSLDSVTGVGTGELFF. CDR3 DNA: TGTGCCAGCAGCTTAGATTCCGTCACAGGGGTGGGCACCGGGGAGCTGTTTTTT. V usage is TRBV7-2 and J usage is TRBJ2-2; 7 bases fit TRBD1. Looked up from germline, CDR1 is SGHTA and CDR2 is FQGNSA. The V segment lost 1 base and the J segment 4 bases; nucleotides outside the gene matches: 12. The CDR3 contains 18 residues.

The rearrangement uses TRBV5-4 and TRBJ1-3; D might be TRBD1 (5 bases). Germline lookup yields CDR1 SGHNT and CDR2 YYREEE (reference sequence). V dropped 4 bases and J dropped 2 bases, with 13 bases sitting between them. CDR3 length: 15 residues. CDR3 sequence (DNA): TGTGCCAGCAGCGGTCCGACAGTCACTGGAAACACCATATATTTT. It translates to CASSGPTVTGNTIYF.

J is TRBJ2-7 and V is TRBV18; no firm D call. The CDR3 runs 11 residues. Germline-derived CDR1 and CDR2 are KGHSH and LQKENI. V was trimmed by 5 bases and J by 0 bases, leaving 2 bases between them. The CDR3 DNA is TGTGCCAGCTCAAGCTCCTACGAGCAGTACTTC. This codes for CASSSSYEQYF.

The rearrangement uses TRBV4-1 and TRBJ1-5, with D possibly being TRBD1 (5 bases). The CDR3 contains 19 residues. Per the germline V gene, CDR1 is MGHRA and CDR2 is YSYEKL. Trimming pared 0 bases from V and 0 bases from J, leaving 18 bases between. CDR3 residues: CASSQDRSTYRSSNQPQHF. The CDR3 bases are TGCGCCAGCAGCCAAGATCGGTCAACTTACAGGAGTAGCAATCAGCCCCAGCATTTT.

CDR3 loop: CASRQGRSEKLFF. CDR3 sequence (DNA): TGTGCCAGCAGACAGGGGCGGTCTGAAAAACTGTTTTTT. The rearrangement links TRBV27 to TRBJ1-4, with 7 bases that match TRBD1. Germline CDR1 MNHEY, CDR2 SMNVEV (reference sequence). The CDR3 runs 13 residues. Trimming at V came to 6 bases and at J to 7 bases, leaving 5 bases not matched to a gene.

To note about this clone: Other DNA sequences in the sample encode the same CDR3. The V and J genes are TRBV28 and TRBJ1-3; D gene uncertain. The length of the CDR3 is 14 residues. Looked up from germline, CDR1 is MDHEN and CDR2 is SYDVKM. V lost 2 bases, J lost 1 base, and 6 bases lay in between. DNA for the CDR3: TGTGCCAGCAGTTTAACCTCGTCTGGAAACACCATATATTTT. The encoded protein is CASSLTSSGNTIYF.

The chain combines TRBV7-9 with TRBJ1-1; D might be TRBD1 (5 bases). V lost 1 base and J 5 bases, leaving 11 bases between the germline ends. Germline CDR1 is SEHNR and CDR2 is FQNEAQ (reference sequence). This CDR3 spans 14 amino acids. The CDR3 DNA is TGTGCCAGCAGCTTAGGAGGGGTTGGGACTGAAGCTTTCTTT. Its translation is CASSLGGVGTEAFF.